Presented here are 30 T cell receptor beta chains from one specimen sequenced in a study of spatial heterogeneity in lung cancer. Study conclusions and caveats: For expanded intratumoral alpha and beta TCRs, counts tracked tumor mutation counts.

One entry per CDR3 protein, called by TCRdb with MiXCR from the 5' RACE reads. The sample holds some 8,200 distinct CDR3 sequences, around 7% seen once. Time point: sample taken at primary tumor resection. Which antigens these TCRs recognize remains unknown. This sample comprised lung tumor tissue, obtained at surgery. The source is a male donor with early-stage non-small cell lung cancer.

This rearrangement joins TRBV2 to TRBJ2-5; D is possibly TRBD1 or TRBD2 (5 bases each). V was trimmed by 2 bases and J by 5 bases, leaving 15 bases between them. This CDR3 is 15 amino acids long. Germline CDR1 is SNHLY and CDR2 is FYNNEI. The CDR3 DNA follows: TGTGCCAGCAGTGAAAGGGTGGGCTGGGGGGAGACCCAGTACTTC. Protein product: CASSERVGWGETQYF.

This clonotype was seen many times. V usage is TRBV5-1 and J usage is TRBJ2-5; 9 nucleotides line up with TRBD2. The germline V gene encodes CDR1 SGHRS and CDR2 YFSETQ. This CDR3 region has 15 residues. V was clipped by 4 bases and J by 4 bases; unmatched bases: 8. DNA of the CDR3: TGCGCCAGCAGCGGGGTAGCGGGAGAGGGAGAGACCCAGTACTTC. This encodes CASSGVAGEGETQYF.

Judged by abundance, this clonotype is medium-sized (0.01 to 0.1%). The rearrangement uses TRBV6-2 or TRBV6-3 and TRBJ2-3; 10 bases align to TRBD1. Trimming removed 8 bases from V and 5 bases from J; junction bases left unmatched: 7. The length of the CDR3 is 14 residues. Germline assignment: CDR1 MNHEY and CDR2 SVGEGT. Here the CDR3 DNA reads TGTGCCAGCCGCTCGACAGGGGGCAGAGATACGCAGTATTTT. Its translation is CASRSTGGRDTQYF.

By sample fraction, this clonotype is medium-sized. The chain is built from TRBV7-2 and TRBJ2-6, with D tentatively TRBD2 (6 bases). With 1 base removed from V and 4 bases from J, the gap between germline ends came to 14 bases. The CDR3 is made up of 17 amino acids. In germline, CDR1 is SGHTA, CDR2 FQGNSA. The CDR3: CASSLEGGPLGANVLTF. The DNA of the CDR3 is TGTGCCAGCAGCTTAGAAGGAGGGCCCTTGGGGGCCAACGTCCTGACTTTC. The variable domain in full, with the rest retrieved from reference TRBV7-2 and TRBJ2-6, is GAGVSQSPSNKVTEKGKDVELRCDPISGHTALYWYRQSLGQGLEFLIYFQGNSAPDKSGLPSDRFSAERTGGSVSTLTIQRTQQEDSAVYLCASSLEGGPLGANVLTFGAGSRLTVL.

This clonotype was detected ten times or more. CDR3 nucleotides: TGTGCCAGTACAGGGATAAGTTGGGCAACTAATGAAAAACTGTTTTTT. It encodes CASTGISWATNEKLFF. The genes are TRBV6-1 and TRBJ1-4; TRBD1 is a possible D gene (6 bases). CDR3 length: 16 residues. Trimming pared 9 bases from V and 0 bases from J, leaving 17 bases between. Germline V gives CDR1 MNHNS, CDR2 SASEGT.

The sample holds many counts of this clonotype. CDR3 sequence reads: CSAYLSGRRNIQYF. As DNA, the CDR3 is TGCAGTGCCTACCTCAGCGGGAGAAGAAACATTCAGTACTTC. This rearrangement joins TRBV20-1 to TRBJ2-4; TRBD2 aligns across 8 bases. CDR3 length: 14 residues. V trimming: 6 bases; J trimming: 6 bases; junction bases outside the gene matches: 10. The germline CDR1 and CDR2 sequences are DFQATT and SNEGSKA (reference sequence).

This clonotype is medium-sized within its sample. The CDR3 region has the DNA TGTGCCAGCAACCCGAACAGGGCTGGGGCCAACGTCCTGACTTTC. Translation gives CASNPNRAGANVLTF. The chain combines TRBV6-1 with TRBJ2-6; weak D call: TRBD1 (6 bases). The CDR3 totals 15 residues. Trimming took off 7 bases at V and 2 bases at J, with 12 bases between the two ends. Per the germline V gene, CDR1 is MNHNS and CDR2 is SASEGT.

The chain joins TRBV20-1 to TRBJ2-7; D unresolved. V was clipped by 3 bases and J by 5 bases, with 5 bases between them. Germline V gene data show CDR1 as DFQATT and CDR2 as SNEGSKA (reference sequence). CDR3 length: 10 amino acids. The CDR3: CSARQNEQYF. In DNA, the CDR3 is TGCAGTGCTAGGCAGAACGAGCAGTACTTC.

By share of the sample, this clonotype is medium-sized. V gene TRBV7-3 combines with J gene TRBJ1-1; D is uncertain. V was trimmed by 4 bases and J by 5 bases, leaving 14 bases between them. The CDR3 runs to 14 residues. In germline, CDR1 is SGHTA, CDR2 FQGTGA. For the CDR3, the DNA is TGTGCCAGCAGCTCCGGCCGGGGAAGGACTGAAGCTTTCTTT. Translation gives CASSSGRGRTEAFF.

By share, this clonotype counts as medium-sized (0.01 to 0.1%). This chain connects TRBV6-1 to TRBJ1-2, with a tentative D call TRBD1 (6 bases). V lost 1 base and J lost 0, with 9 bases in between. Germline CDR1 reads MNHNS; CDR2 reads SASEGT. The CDR3 is 15 residues long. This CDR3 reads CASSEEAGANYGYTF. The CDR3 DNA reads as TGTGCCAGCAGTGAAGAGGCAGGGGCTAACTATGGCTACACCTTC.

This clonotype occurred many times. V gene TRBV7-2 combines with J gene TRBJ2-7; D is possibly TRBD1 or TRBD2 (5 bases each). V was cut by 2 bases and J by 7 bases, with 12 bases left in between. The germline V gene encodes CDR1 SGHTA and CDR2 FQGNSA. The CDR3 contains 13 residues. CDR3 sequence reads: CASSLPQGREQYF. The CDR3, as DNA: TGTGCCAGCAGCTTACCGCAGGGACGGGAGCAGTACTTC.

Notes on this clonotype: This clone may be a read error of a much larger clone one base away. The V gene is TRBV12-3 or TRBV12-4, the J gene TRBJ1-1; TRBD1 matches 8 bases. This CDR3 comprises 14 residues. CDR3 protein: CTSSRTGLNTEAFF. Here the CDR3 DNA reads TGTACCAGCAGCAGGACAGGGTTAAACACTGAAGCTTTCTTT.

This clonotype showed up many times. The chain carries TRBV13 and TRBJ2-1; maybe TRBD2 (6 bases). Germline lookup yields CDR1 PRHDT and CDR2 FYEKMQ (reference sequence). The CDR3 has 15 amino acids. V was pared by 5 bases and J by 8 bases, with 19 bases between. The CDR3 DNA is TGTGCCAGCAGCCGCGCGGGACGCAGGCCAGATGAGCAGTTCTTC. Translation: CASSRAGRRPDEQFF. Full variable domain (missing parts from reference TRBV13 and TRBJ2-1): AAGVIQSPRHLIKEKRETATLKCYPIPRHDTVYWYQQGPGQDPQFLISFYEKMQSDKGSIPDRFSAQQFSDYHSELNMSSLELGDSALYFCASSRAGRRPDEQFFGPGTRLTVL.

This clonotype was picked up many times. The chain is built from TRBV21-1 and TRBJ2-1; TRBD1 reflects the table's D call only, with no check against the DNA. TRBV21-1 is tagged as a pseudogene. The CDR3 sequence is 16 residues long. The DNA for the CDR3 is TGTGCCAGCAGCAAGGGGGTCGAGCGCGGTTACAATGAGCAGTTCTTC. It yields the protein CASSKGVERGYNEQFF.

At least ten counts were recorded for this clonotype. V gene TRBV11-3 combines with J gene TRBJ2-2; D is uncertain. CDR3 size: 16 residues. From germline, CDR1 is SGHNT and CDR2 YENEEA. Trimming took off 1 base at V and 1 base at J, with 10 bases between the two ends. CDR3 sequence reads: CASSLGRWENTGELFF. CDR3 in DNA: TGTGCCAGCAGCTTAGGGCGGTGGGAGAACACCGGGGAGCTGTTTTTT.

This clonotype was counted many times. The chain links TRBV5-1 to TRBJ1-1; possibly TRBD1 for D (5 bases). CDR3 length: 14 amino acids. Germline lookup yields CDR1 SGHRS and CDR2 YFSETQ. V dropped 4 bases and J dropped 0 bases, with 10 bases sitting between them. The CDR3 sequence is CASSRRGMNTEAFF. The DNA for the CDR3 is TGCGCCAGCAGCCGCCGGGGGATGAACACTGAAGCTTTCTTT.

This clonotype rates as medium-sized. The genes are TRBV7-3 and TRBJ2-3; 12 nucleotides agree with TRBD2. With 6 bases clipped from V and 8 bases from J, the junction kept 15 bases outside the gene matches. CDR3 length: 17 amino acids. Germline CDR1 reads SGHTA; CDR2 reads FQGTGA. The CDR3 loop reads CASSSSLAGGPGGTQYF. The CDR3 DNA reads as TGTGCCAGCAGTTCATCCCTAGCGGGGGGGCCCGGAGGTACGCAGTATTTT.

This clonotype is deemed medium-sized. The rearrangement links TRBV7-9 to TRBJ2-3; D possibly corresponds to TRBD2 (6 bases). The CDR3 loop spans 16 amino acids. V was pared by 5 bases and J by 4 bases, with 19 bases between. CDR1 is SEHNR, CDR2 FQNEAQ, per germline (reference sequence). CDR3 sequence: CASSTPPRGTADTQYF. DNA for the CDR3: TGTGCCAGCAGCACGCCCCCTCGGGGGACCGCAGATACGCAGTATTTT.

Ten or more counts support this clonotype. The chain links TRBV9 to TRBJ2-3; D might be TRBD1 (5 bases). CDR1 and CDR2 from the germline V gene are SGDLS and YYNGEE. The CDR3 sequence is 15 residues long. The V end lost 3 bases, the J end lost 3 bases, and 14 bases lay between the germline ends. The CDR3 nucleotides are TGTGCCAGCAGCGCGCTAGGGGAAGGGACAGATACGCAGTATTTT. Translation: CASSALGEGTDTQYF.

By share, this clonotype counts as medium-sized. This chain connects TRBV29-1 to TRBJ2-5, with D perhaps being TRBD1 or TRBD2 (5 bases each). The CDR3 is made up of 12 amino acids. V lost 4 bases, J lost 3 bases, and 9 bases lay in between. CDR1 SQVTM and CDR2 ANQGSEA come from the germline V gene. The CDR3 loop is CSVGGIKETQYF. The CDR3, as DNA: TGCAGCGTTGGGGGGATAAAAGAGACCCAGTACTTC.

This clonotype was found many times. V is TRBV19 and J is TRBJ1-5, with TRBD1 matching over 7 bases. Unmatched junction bases numbered 6, after V lost 6 bases and J lost 4 bases. The CDR3 has 14 amino acids. The germline CDR1 and CDR2 sequences are LNHDA and SQIVND (reference sequence). The CDR3 spells CASSTTGPNQPQHF. The CDR3 DNA follows: TGTGCCAGTAGCACGACAGGGCCTAATCAGCCCCAGCATTTT.

This clonotype is medium-sized. The chain uses TRBV7-8 and TRBJ1-2, with 12 positions matching TRBD1. Germline trimming cut 5 bases from V and 3 bases from J; bases unmatched to any gene: 4. There are 15 residues in the CDR3. The germline CDR1 and CDR2 sequences are SGHVS and FQNEAQ. In DNA form, the CDR3 reads TGTGCCAGCAGCACTGGGACAGGGGGCGACTATGGCTACACCTTC. This gives the protein CASSTGTGGDYGYTF.

By frequency in the sample, this clonotype is medium-sized. V usage is TRBV7-2 and J usage is TRBJ2-1, with D perhaps TRBD1 (5 bases). CDR1 and CDR2 from the germline V gene are SGHTA and FQGNSA. The CDR3 totals 15 residues. Deletions cut 6 bases from V and 0 bases from J, with 12 bases between. CDR3 DNA: TGTGCCAGCAGAATGACAGCAAGCTCCTACAATGAGCAGTTCTTC. Protein product: CASRMTASSYNEQFF.

This clonotype is medium-sized (0.01 to 0.1%) within its sample. This chain connects TRBV5-1 to TRBJ2-5, with 8 bases lining up with TRBD1. CDR1 is SGHRS and CDR2 is YFSETQ in the germline V gene. CDR3 size: 14 residues. With 1 base clipped from V and 6 bases from J, the junction kept 5 bases outside the gene matches. The CDR3 sequence is CASSLFQGAQTQYF. The CDR3 coding sequence is TGCGCCAGCAGCTTGTTCCAGGGGGCACAGACCCAGTACTTC.

This clonotype has more than one count but fewer than ten. A much larger clone lies a single base off, so this may be a read error. The chain joins TRBV29-1 to TRBJ1-1; TRBD1 matches 7 bases. There are 13 residues in the CDR3. The V segment lost 5 bases and the J segment 5 bases; nucleotides outside the gene matches: 8. From germline, CDR1 is SQVTM and CDR2 ANQGSEA. The CDR3 protein is CSVSRQGVTEAFF. The CDR3, as DNA: TGCAGCGTTTCTCGACAGGGCGTGACTGAAGCTTTCTTT.

By share of the sample, this clonotype is medium-sized. The CDR3 reads CATGEETQYF. CDR3 in DNA: TGTGCCACCGGGGAAGAGACCCAGTACTTC. The rearrangement uses TRBV19 and TRBJ2-5, with D maybe TRBD2 (5 bases). Germline assignment: CDR1 LNHDA and CDR2 SQIVND (reference sequence). V lost 10 bases and J 3 bases, leaving 6 bases between the germline ends. The CDR3 covers 10 residues.

By share of the sample, this clonotype is medium-sized. The gene calls are TRBV5-7 and TRBJ2-7; D is uncertain. TRBV5-7 carries the ORF label, with uncertain function. CDR3 size: 13 residues. V lost 4 bases and J 3 bases, leaving 11 bases between the germline ends. For the CDR3, the DNA is TGTGCCAGCAGCATTCTAGATTACTACGAGCAGTACTTC. Its protein is CASSILDYYEQYF.

This clonotype is classed as medium-sized (0.01 to 0.1%). J is TRBJ2-5 and V is TRBV2; 7 positions agree with TRBD1. Germline V gene sequence: CDR1 SNHLY, CDR2 FYNNEI. There are 13 residues in the CDR3. V was clipped by 6 bases and J by 2 bases; unmatched bases: 3. The CDR3 DNA reads as TGTGCCAGCAGGGGGACAGTGCAAGAGACCCAGTACTTC. Its protein product is CASRGTVQETQYF.

By proportion, this clonotype is medium-sized. The J gene is TRBJ2-5, the V gene TRBV29-1; possible D gene TRBD1, 6 bases. Germline lookup yields CDR1 SQVTM and CDR2 ANQGSEA. Trimming left V 7 bases short and J 2 bases short, with 11 bases between. This CDR3 comprises 12 residues. The CDR3, as DNA: TGCAGCGCCGCTGGACAGCAAGAGACCCAGTACTTC. Its translation: CSAAGQQETQYF.

This chain uses TRBV6-5 with TRBJ2-7, with 7 bases that match TRBD2. The CDR3 consists of 14 residues. Germline trimming cut 7 bases from V and 2 bases from J; bases unmatched to any gene: 8. The germline V gene encodes CDR1 MNHEY and CDR2 SVGAGI. The DNA for the CDR3 is TGTGCCAGCAAACTAGCGAGGGGCCCCTACGAGCAGTACTTC. Its protein is CASKLARGPYEQYF.